This TCR beta chain was obtained from a study of shared T cell receptors in the human thymus. Produced via immunoSEQ multiplex PCR; TCRdb's table is partial and in-frame only. The sample records hundreds of thousands of clones, 78% being singletons. This sample was also put to use in a study of human thymus T cells. This second study says: Having surgery to correct congenital heart defects, healthy Finnish infants acted as the donors. Resections removed during corrective heart surgery provided the thymus tissue used. What appeared biased in thymic and blood repertoires was the usage of V and J genes. In unrelated individuals, thymic repertoires overlapped highly, according to related research.

The specimen was thymocytes. The receptor was isolated from a boy younger than two with a congenital heart defect.

DNA for the CDR3: TGTGCCAGCAGCCCGGACAGGTACCCAGAGCAGTACTTC. Its translation: CASSPDRYPEQYF. V usage is TRBV5-4 and J usage is TRBJ2-7; TRBD1 matches 7 bases. CDR3 size: 13 residues. Unmatched junction bases numbered 8, after V lost 4 bases and J lost 7 bases. CDR1 and CDR2 from the germline V gene are SGHNT and YYREEE (reference sequence).